This passage covers 6 T cell receptor beta chains from one sample sequenced in a study of OX40 agonist ivuxolimab in advanced cancers. Libraries came from the immunoSEQ multiplex PCR assay. TCRdb mirrors the immuneACCESS table, restricted to in-frame sequences. Some clones are absent from its copies; in checked studies, under half trace to an unresolved V gene, and the reason for the others is unknown. The sample table contains around 69,000 clones; only one count was recorded for approximately 90% of them. The ten largest clonotypes hold about 4% of the sample. The specimen was CD4+ or CD8+ T cells sorted from blood, collected in a trial of the OX40 agonist ivuxolimab. These receptors all stem from an adult with an advanced solid tumor such as melanoma, head and neck, liver or kidney cancer.

V usage is TRBV28 and J usage is TRBJ2-7; 7 bases align to TRBD1. Per germline, CDR1 MDHEN and CDR2 SYDVKM. Losses at the gene ends were 2 bases for V and 2 bases for J; bases not matched to a gene: 6. The CDR3 runs 15 residues. For the CDR3, the DNA is TGTGCCAGCAGTTTACCTACCGGGACAGCCTACGAGCAGTACTTC. Protein: CASSLPTGTAYEQYF.

The chain employs TRBV7-9 and TRBJ1-2; possibly TRBD1 for D (5 bases). The V end lost 4 bases, the J end lost 6 bases, and 12 bases lay between the germline ends. The length of the CDR3 is 13 residues. Germline CDR1 is SEHNR and CDR2 is FQNEAQ (reference sequence). The CDR3 spells CASSSSRGNGYTF. The CDR3 DNA sequence: TGTGCCAGCAGCTCGTCCCGGGGCAATGGCTACACCTTC.

This clone was observed a few times. CDR3 residues: CASGAELSTDTQYF. The CDR3 nucleotides are TGTGCCAGCGGAGCGGAGCTGAGCACAGATACGCAGTATTTT. V gene TRBV11-3 combines with J gene TRBJ2-3, with D possibly TRBD2 on 5 matching bases. The germline gives CDR1 SGHNT, CDR2 YENEEA. This CDR3 has 14 residues. With 8 bases removed from V and 0 bases from J, the gap between germline ends came to 12 bases.

This sequence joins TRBV30 and TRBJ2-2; D uncertain. This CDR3 comprises 11 residues. Germline V gives CDR1 GTSNPN, CDR2 SVGIG (reference sequence). Trimming left V 4 bases short and J 1 base short, with 1 base between. In DNA form, the CDR3 reads TGTGCCTGGAAGAACACCGGGGAGCTGTTTTTT. It translates to CAWKNTGELFF.

The chain has TRBV5-6 and TRBJ2-1; D is possibly TRBD1 or TRBD2 (5 bases each). The germline V gene has CDR1 SGHDT and CDR2 YYEEEE. The CDR3 is 15 amino acids. V was pared by 4 bases and J by 4 bases, with 15 bases between. CDR3 bases: TGTGCCAGCAGCCCAGGGACGGGTTCTTACAATGAGCAGTTCTTC. Protein sequence: CASSPGTGSYNEQFF.

The rearrangement uses TRBV5-1 and TRBJ2-7; D is uncertain. The CDR3 totals 11 residues. Trimming took 0 bases from V and 5 from J, leaving 3 bases between them. From germline, CDR1 is SGHRS and CDR2 YFSETQ. CDR3 sequence (DNA): TGCGCCAGCAGCTTGGGGGACGAGCAGTACTTC. Translating it yields CASSLGDEQYF.